This T cell receptor beta chain appears in the sequencing data of a study of beta chain features in type 1 diabetes. The CDR3 has 14 residues. V lost 6 bases and J 0 bases, leaving 11 bases between the germline ends. Per germline, CDR1 LNHDA and CDR2 SQIVND (reference sequence). The entirety of the isolated RNA underwent reverse transcription, so expressed TCRB transcripts were sequenced. TCRdb keeps only in-frame clones here, not all; method: immunoSEQ multiplex PCR. The sample holds roughly 140,000 clones; about 8.5% are singletons and the top ten take about 0.6%. The sequenced sample consisted of central memory CD4+ T cells from blood. The V and J genes are TRBV19 and TRBJ1-1, with D possibly TRBD1 on 5 matching bases. The receptor was derived from a man younger than 35 in good health. CDR3 protein: CASSDRQVNTEAFF. CDR3 nucleotides: TGTGCCAGTAGCGACAGACAAGTGAACACTGAAGCTTTCTTT. Complete variable domain (other parts from reference TRBV19 and TRBJ1-1): DGGITQSPKYLFRKEGQNVTLSCEQNLNHDAMYWYRQDPGQGLRLIYYSQIVNDFQKGDIAEGYSVSREKKESFPLTVTSAQKNPTAFYLCASSDRQVNTEAFFGQGTRLTVV.